The clone carrying this T cell receptor (beta chain) was observed a handful of times. Its antigen is still unknown. The donors, nominally healthy at sampling, likely had unrecorded immune exposures. The PCR had 60 Vbeta and 13 Jbeta primers. Assay used: immunoSEQ multiplex PCR; TCRdb lists only in-frame clones, some missing. The repertoire holds tens of thousands of clones, with 82% as singletons. CDR1 is SEHNR, CDR2 FQNEAQ, per germline (reference sequence). The V gene lost 7 bases and the J gene lost 5 bases, with 17 bases spanning the gap. The CDR3 contains 14 residues. The source of the sample is a study of cytomegalovirus exposure and HLA in healthy donors. Study-wide findings and caveats: Available immune exposure information was restricted to CMV serostatus only. Earlier findings revealed that most TCR beta V segments proved productive either about 90% or about 30% of the time.

This TCR came from a middle-aged man in good health and CMV-seronegative. The J gene is TRBJ1-2, the V gene TRBV7-9; the D gene is possibly TRBD1 (5 bases). The sample was PBMCs. For the CDR3, the DNA is TGTGCCAGCACCCCGGCGGGGCAGCAGTATGGCTACACCTTC. It codes for CASTPAGQQYGYTF.